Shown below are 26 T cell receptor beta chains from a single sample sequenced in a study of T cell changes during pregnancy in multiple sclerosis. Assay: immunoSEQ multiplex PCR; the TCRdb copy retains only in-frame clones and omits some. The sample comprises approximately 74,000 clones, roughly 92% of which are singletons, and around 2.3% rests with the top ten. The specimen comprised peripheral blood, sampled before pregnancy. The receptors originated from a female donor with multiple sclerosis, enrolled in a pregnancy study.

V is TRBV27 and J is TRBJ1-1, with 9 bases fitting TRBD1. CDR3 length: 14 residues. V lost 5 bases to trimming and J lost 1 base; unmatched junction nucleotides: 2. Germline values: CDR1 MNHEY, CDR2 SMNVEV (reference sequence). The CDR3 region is CASSIQGANTEAFF. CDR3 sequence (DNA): TGTGCCAGCAGTATACAGGGGGCGAACACTGAAGCTTTCTTT.

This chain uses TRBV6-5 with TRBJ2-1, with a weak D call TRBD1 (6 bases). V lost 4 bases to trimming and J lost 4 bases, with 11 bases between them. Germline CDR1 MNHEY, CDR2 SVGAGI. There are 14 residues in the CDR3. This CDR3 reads CASSSDRYYNEQFF. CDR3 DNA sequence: TGTGCCAGCAGTTCTGACAGGTATTACAATGAGCAGTTCTTC.

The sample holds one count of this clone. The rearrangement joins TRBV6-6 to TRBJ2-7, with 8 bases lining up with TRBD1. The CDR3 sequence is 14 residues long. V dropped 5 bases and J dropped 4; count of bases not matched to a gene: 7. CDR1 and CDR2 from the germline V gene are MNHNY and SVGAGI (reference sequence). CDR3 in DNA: TGTGCCAGCAGTGTGGGGACAGGAGTTTACGAGCAGTACTTC. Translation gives CASSVGTGVYEQYF.

For the CDR3, the DNA is TGTGCCAGCAGCCAAGATTTGGGACTGAGCACAGATACGCAGTATTTT. This translates into CASSQDLGLSTDTQYF. V gene TRBV14 combines with J gene TRBJ2-3; weak D call: TRBD2 (6 bases). The CDR3 consists of 16 residues. With 0 bases removed from V and 0 bases from J, the gap between germline ends came to 10 bases. CDR1 and CDR2 from the germline V gene are SGHDN and FVKESK.

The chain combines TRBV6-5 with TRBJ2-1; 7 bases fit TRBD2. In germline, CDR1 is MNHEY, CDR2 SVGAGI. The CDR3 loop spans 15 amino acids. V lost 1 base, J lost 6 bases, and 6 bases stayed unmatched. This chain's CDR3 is CASSYFGREPNEQFF. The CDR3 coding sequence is TGTGCCAGCAGTTACTTTGGGCGGGAGCCCAATGAGCAGTTCTTC.

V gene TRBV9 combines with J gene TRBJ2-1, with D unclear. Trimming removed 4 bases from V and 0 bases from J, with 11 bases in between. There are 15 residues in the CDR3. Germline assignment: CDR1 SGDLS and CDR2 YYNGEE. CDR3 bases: TGTGCCAGCAGCCTTTCGTACTACTCCTACAATGAGCAGTTCTTC. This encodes CASSLSYYSYNEQFF.

The DNA for the CDR3 is TGTGCCAGCACCGAAACGTTGGCAGGGATTGGTGAAGCTTTCTTT. Amino acids: CASTETLAGIGEAFF. The V gene is TRBV2, the J gene TRBJ1-1; weak D call: TRBD1 (5 bases). Trimming took 7 bases from V and 7 from J, leaving 22 bases between them. This CDR3 contains 15 residues. Germline loops: CDR1 SNHLY, CDR2 FYNNEI.

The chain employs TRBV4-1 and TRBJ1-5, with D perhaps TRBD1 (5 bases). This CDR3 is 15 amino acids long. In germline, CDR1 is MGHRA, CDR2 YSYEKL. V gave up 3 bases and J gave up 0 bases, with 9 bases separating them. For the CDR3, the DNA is TGCGCCAGCAGCCAGGCAGGGTTTAGCAATCAGCCCCAGCATTTT. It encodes CASSQAGFSNQPQHF.

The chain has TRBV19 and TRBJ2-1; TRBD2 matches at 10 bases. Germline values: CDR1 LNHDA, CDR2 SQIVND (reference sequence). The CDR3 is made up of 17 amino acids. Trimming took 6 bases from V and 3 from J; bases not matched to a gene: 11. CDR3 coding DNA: TGTGCCAGTAGGGACCTCCCCACTAGCGGGATCTACAATGAGCAGTTCTTC. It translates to CASRDLPTSGIYNEQFF.

CDR3 protein: CASSLSTGIYGYTF. CDR3 sequence (DNA): TGTGCCAGCAGCTTATCGACAGGAATCTATGGCTACACCTTC. This chain joins TRBV11-2 and TRBJ1-2; weak D call: TRBD1 (6 bases). This CDR3 region has 14 residues. Deletions cut 2 bases from V and 4 bases from J, with 11 bases between. Germline loops: CDR1 SGHAT, CDR2 FQNNGV.

CDR3 sequence reads: CASSSPMEGTSGNASTDTQYF. CDR3 sequence (DNA): TGTGCCAGCAGCTCCCCCATGGAAGGAACTAGCGGAAACGCTAGCACAGATACGCAGTATTTT. This chain connects TRBV21-1 to TRBJ2-3; the table's D call, TRBD2, was not checked against the DNA. TRBV21-1 is a documented pseudogene. The length of the CDR3 is 21 residues.

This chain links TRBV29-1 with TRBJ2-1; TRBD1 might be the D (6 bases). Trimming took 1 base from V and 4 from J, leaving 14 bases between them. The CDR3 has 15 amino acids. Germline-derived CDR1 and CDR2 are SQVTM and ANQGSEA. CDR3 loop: CSVEGQDSQYNEQFF. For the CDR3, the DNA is TGCAGCGTTGAAGGGCAGGACAGTCAGTACAATGAGCAGTTCTTC.

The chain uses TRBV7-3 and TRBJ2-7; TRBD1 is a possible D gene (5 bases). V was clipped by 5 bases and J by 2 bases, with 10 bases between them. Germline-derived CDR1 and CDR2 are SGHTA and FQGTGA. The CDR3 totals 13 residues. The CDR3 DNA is TGTGCCAGCAGCCACAGGAGAACCTACGAGCAGTACTTC. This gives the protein CASSHRRTYEQYF.

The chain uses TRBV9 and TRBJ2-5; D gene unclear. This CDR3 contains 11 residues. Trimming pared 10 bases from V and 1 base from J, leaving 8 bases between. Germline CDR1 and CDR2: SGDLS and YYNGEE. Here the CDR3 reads CADEIQETQYF. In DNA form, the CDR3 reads TGTGCCGATGAGATCCAAGAGACCCAGTACTTC.

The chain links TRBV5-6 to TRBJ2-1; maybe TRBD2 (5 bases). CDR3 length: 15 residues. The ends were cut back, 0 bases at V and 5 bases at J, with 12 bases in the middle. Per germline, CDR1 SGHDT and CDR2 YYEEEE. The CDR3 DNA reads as TGTGCCAGCAGCTTGGCAGCGGAGGCCCACAATGAGCAGTTCTTC. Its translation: CASSLAAEAHNEQFF.

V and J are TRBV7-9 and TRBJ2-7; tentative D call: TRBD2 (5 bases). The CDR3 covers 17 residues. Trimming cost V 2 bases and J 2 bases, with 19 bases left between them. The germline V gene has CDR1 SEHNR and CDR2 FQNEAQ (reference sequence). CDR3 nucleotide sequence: TGTGCCAGCAGCTTACCGGGGTTCCAGAGTGGTGCCTACGAGCAGTACTTC. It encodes CASSLPGFQSGAYEQYF.

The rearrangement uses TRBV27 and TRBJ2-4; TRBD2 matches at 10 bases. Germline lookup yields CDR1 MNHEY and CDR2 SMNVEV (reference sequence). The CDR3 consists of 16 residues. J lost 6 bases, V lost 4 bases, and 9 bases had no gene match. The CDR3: CASSYSSGSTGNIQYF. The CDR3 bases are TGTGCCAGCAGTTATTCTAGCGGGAGTACTGGAAACATTCAGTACTTC.

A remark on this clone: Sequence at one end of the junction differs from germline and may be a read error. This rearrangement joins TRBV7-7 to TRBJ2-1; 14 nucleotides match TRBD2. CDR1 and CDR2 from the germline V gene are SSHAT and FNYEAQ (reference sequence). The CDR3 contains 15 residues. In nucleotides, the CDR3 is TGTGCTAGCAGCCGCGGGACTAGCGGGAGAAATGAGCAGTTCTTC. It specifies CASSRGTSGRNEQFF.

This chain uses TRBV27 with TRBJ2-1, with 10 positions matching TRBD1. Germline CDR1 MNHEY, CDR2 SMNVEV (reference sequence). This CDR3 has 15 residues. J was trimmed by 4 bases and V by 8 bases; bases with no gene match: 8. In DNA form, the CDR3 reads TGTGCCAGCTTCTCCTGGGACAGGGGATACAATGAGCAGTTCTTC. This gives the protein CASFSWDRGYNEQFF.

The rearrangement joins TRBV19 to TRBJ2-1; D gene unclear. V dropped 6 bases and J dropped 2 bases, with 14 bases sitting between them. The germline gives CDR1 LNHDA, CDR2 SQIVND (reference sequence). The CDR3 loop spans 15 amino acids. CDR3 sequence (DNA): TGTGCCAGTAGCGTAGCACAAGTGACCTACAATGAGCAGTTCTTC. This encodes CASSVAQVTYNEQFF.

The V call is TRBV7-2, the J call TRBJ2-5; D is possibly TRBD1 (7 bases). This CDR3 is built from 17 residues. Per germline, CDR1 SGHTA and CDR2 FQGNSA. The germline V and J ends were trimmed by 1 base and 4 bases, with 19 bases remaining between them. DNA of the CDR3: TGTGCCAGCAGCTTAGTGGCCCGACAGGGAGGAGGAGAGACCCAGTACTTC. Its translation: CASSLVARQGGGETQYF.

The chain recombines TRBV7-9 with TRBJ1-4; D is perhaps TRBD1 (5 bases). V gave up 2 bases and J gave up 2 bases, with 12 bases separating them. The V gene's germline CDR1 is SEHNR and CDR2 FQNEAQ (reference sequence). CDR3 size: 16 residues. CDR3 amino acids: CASSLFAGSTNEKLFF. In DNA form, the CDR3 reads TGTGCCAGCAGCTTATTTGCAGGGTCTACTAATGAAAAACTGTTTTTT.

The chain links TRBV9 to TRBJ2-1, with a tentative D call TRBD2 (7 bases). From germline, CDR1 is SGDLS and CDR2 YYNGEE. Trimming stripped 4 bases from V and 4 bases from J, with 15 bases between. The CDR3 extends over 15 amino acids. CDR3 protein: CASSRGGGLYNEQFF. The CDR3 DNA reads TGTGCCAGCAGCAGAGGGGGAGGGCTGTACAATGAGCAGTTCTTC.

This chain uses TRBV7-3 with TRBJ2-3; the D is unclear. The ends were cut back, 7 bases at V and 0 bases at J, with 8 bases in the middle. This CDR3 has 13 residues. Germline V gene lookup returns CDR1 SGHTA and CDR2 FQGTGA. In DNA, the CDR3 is TGTGCCAGCAAAGTGGCTAGCACAGATACGCAGTATTTT. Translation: CASKVASTDTQYF.

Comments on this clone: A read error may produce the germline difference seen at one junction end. CDR3: CSAKQGETPLF. The DNA for the CDR3 is TGCAGTGCAAAACAGGGGGAGACCCCCCTCTTC. The gene calls are TRBV20-1 and TRBJ2-7, with 8 bases identical to TRBD1. The length of the CDR3 is 11 residues. Per germline, CDR1 DFQATT and CDR2 SNEGSKA (reference sequence).

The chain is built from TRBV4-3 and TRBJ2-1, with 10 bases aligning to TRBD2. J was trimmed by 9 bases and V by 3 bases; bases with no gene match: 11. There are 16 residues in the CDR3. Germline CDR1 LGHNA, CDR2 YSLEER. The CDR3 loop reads CASSQGSGRAGGEQFF. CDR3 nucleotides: TGCGCCAGCAGCCAGGGAAGCGGGAGGGCCGGGGGTGAGCAGTTCTTC.